The clone carrying this TCR beta chain has a handful of counts. The sample is drawn from a study of T-cell reconstitution after alpha-beta-depleted transplantation in children. TCRbeta library construction was performed incorporating unique molecular identifiers. Using its own MiXCR run on the PCR reads, TCRdb lists one record per CDR3 protein. This table holds about 500,000 distinct CDR3 sequences, about 31% found once. The source material was PBMCs from the stem cell graft donor, sampled from the stem cell graft. The sequence was obtained from a human donor who donated a stem cell graft to a child with aplastic anemia.

As DNA, the CDR3 is TGTGCCAGCAGTTTATCGGGGAGGAAGGGGACTGAAGCTTTCTTT. It codes for CASSLSGRKGTEAFF. This chain links TRBV12-3 or TRBV12-4 with TRBJ1-1; possibly TRBD1 for D (5 bases). The CDR3 length is 15 residues. Trimming took 2 bases from V and 5 from J, leaving 15 bases between them.